This TCR beta chain was profiled in a study of T cells in Graves' hyperthyroidism and ophthalmopathy. Study overall: Peripheral blood was drawn at first diagnosis, prior to all treatment.

From RNA transcripts, TCR beta CDR3 regions were amplified. The primer set for the first-round RT-PCR of the TCR CDR3 was HTBI. TCRdb reanalysed the multiplex PCR reads using MiXCR and keeps one entry per CDR3 protein. The repertoire holds 300,000 to 500,000 distinct CDR3 sequences, with more than 12% as singletons. This CDR3 spans 15 amino acids. CDR1 is SEHNR and CDR2 is FQNEAQ in the germline V gene (reference sequence). The ends lost 5 bases at V and 7 bases at J; junction bases unmatched: 8. With duration under 3 months, ophthalmopathy was active: Clinical Activity Score at least 3, NOSPECS at least 4. Investigators excluded patients with uncontrolled infection, other autoimmune disease, pregnancy or lactation. This clonotype was observed many times. The antigen is undetermined. Overall study results and limits: Researchers found most expanded thyroid clonotypes above 0.001 in blood as well.

The material sequenced was blood. V is TRBV7-9 and J is TRBJ2-1, with 10 bases identical to TRBD2. This TCR was recovered from a man between 45 and 60 years old with Graves' ophthalmopathy. The CDR3 DNA reads TGTGCCAGCAGCCGTCTAGCGGGAGTAGGGAATGAGCAGTTCTTC. Protein product: CASSRLAGVGNEQFF.